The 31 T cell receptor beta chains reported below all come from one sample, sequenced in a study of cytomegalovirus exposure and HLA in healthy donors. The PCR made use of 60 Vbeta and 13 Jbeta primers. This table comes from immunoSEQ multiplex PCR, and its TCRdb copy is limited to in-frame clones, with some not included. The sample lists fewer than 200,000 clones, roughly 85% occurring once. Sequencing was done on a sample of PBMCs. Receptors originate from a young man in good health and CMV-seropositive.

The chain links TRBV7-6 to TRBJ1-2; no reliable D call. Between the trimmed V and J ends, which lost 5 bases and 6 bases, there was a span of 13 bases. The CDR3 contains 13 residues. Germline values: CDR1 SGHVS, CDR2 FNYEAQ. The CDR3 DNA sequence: TGTGCCAGCAGCGCCAAGGAGTTTAATGGCTACACCTTC. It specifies CASSAKEFNGYTF.

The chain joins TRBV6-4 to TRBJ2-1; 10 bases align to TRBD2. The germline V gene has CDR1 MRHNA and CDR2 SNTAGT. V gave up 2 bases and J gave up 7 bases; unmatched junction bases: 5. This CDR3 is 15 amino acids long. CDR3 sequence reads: CASSDQRGGHNEQFF. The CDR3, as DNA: TGTGCCAGCAGTGACCAGCGGGGGGGCCATAATGAGCAGTTCTTC.

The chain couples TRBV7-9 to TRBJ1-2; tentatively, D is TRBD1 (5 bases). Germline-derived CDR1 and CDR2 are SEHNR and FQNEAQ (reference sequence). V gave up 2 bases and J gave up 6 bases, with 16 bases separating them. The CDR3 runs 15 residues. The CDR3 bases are TGTGCCAGCAGCTTAAGCCCGCAGGCACAGGATGGCTACACCTTC. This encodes CASSLSPQAQDGYTF.

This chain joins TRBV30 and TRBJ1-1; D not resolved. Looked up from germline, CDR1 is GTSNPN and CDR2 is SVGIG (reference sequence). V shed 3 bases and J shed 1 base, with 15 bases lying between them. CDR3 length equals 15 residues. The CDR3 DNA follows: TGTGCCTGGAGCCCTCGAGGAGTGACGAACACTGAAGCTTTCTTT. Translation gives CAWSPRGVTNTEAFF.

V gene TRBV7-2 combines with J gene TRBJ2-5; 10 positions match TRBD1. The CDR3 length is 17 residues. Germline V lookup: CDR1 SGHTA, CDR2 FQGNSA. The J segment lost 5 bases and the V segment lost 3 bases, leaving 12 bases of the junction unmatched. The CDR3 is CASSLIPPGTGVETQYF. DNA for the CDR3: TGTGCCAGCAGCTTGATCCCACCCGGGACAGGGGTTGAGACCCAGTACTTC.

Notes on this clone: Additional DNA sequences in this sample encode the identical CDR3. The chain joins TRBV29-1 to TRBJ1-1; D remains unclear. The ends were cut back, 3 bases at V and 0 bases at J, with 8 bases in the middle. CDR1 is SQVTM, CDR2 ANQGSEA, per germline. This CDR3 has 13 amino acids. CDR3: CSVETRMNTEAFF. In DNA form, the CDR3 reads TGCAGCGTTGAGACACGCATGAACACTGAAGCTTTCTTT. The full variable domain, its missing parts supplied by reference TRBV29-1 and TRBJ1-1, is SAVISQKPSRDICQRGTSLTIQCQVDSQVTMMFWYRQQPGQSLTLIATANQGSEATYESGFVIDKFPISRPNLTFSTLTVSNMSPEDSSIYLCSVETRMNTEAFFGQGTRLTVV.

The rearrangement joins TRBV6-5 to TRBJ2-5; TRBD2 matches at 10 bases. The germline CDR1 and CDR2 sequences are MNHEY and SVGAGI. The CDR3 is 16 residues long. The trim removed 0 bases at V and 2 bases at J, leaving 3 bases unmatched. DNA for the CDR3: TGTGCCAGCAGTTACTCGTTGACTAGCGGGCAAGAGACCCAGTACTTC. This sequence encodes CASSYSLTSGQETQYF.

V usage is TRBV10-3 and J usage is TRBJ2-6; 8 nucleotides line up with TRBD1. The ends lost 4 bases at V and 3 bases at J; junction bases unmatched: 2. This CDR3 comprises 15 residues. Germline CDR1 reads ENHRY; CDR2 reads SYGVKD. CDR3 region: CAISATGVGANVLTF. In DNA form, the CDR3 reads TGTGCCATCAGTGCGACAGGGGTTGGGGCCAACGTCCTGACTTTC.

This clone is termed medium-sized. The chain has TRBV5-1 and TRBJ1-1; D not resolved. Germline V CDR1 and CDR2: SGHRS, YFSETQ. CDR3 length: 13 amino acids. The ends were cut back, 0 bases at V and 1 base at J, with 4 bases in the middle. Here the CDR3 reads CASSLGGNTEAFF. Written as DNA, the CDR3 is TGCGCCAGCAGCTTGGGAGGGAACACTGAAGCTTTCTTT.

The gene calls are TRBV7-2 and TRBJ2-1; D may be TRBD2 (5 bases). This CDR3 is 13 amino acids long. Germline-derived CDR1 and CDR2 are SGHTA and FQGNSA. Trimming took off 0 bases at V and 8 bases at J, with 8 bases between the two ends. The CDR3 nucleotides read TGTGCCAGCAGCTTAGCACTAGAGGATGAGCAGTTCTTC. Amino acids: CASSLALEDEQFF.

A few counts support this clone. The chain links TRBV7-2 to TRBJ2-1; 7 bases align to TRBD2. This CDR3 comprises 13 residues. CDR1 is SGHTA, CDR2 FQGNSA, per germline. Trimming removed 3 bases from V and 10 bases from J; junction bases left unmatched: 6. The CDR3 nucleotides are TGTGCCAGCAGCTTGGGGGGGAGCAGGGAGCAGTTCTTC. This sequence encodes CASSLGGSREQFF.

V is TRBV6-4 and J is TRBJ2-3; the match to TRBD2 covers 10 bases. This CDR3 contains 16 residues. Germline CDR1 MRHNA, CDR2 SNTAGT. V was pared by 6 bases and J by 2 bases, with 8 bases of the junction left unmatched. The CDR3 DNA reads TGTGCCAGCAGCCCTTTAGCGGGGGGATCCACAGATACGCAGTATTTT. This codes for CASSPLAGGSTDTQYF.

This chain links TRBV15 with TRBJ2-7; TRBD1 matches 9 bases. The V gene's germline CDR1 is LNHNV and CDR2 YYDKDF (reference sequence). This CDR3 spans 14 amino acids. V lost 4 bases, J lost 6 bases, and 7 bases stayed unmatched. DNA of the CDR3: TGTGCCACCAGCACCTACAGGGGGCTGAGCGAGCAGTACTTC. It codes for CATSTYRGLSEQYF.

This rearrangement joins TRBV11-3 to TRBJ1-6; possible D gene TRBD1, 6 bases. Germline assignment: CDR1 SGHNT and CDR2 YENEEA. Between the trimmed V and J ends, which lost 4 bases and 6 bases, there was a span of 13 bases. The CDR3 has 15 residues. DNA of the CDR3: TGTGCCAGCAGCTCCACGGGGACACCTAATTCACCCCTCCACTTT. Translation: CASSSTGTPNSPLHF. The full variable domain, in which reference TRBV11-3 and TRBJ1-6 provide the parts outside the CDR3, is EAGVVQSPRYKIIEKKQPVAFWCNPISGHNTLYWYLQNLGQGPELLIRYENEEAVDDSQLPKDRFSAERLKGVDSTLKIQPAELGDSAVYLCASSSTGTPNSPLHFGNGTRLTVT.

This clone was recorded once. The CDR3 coding sequence is TGCGCCAGCAGCCACGACAGGGCAAAAAACATTCAGTACTTC. This gives the protein CASSHDRAKNIQYF. The rearrangement joins TRBV4-1 to TRBJ2-4, with 7 bases aligning to TRBD1. The CDR3 sequence is 14 residues long. Trimming cost V 3 bases and J 4 bases; bases outside gene matches: 3. Germline V gene sequence: CDR1 MGHRA, CDR2 YSYEKL.

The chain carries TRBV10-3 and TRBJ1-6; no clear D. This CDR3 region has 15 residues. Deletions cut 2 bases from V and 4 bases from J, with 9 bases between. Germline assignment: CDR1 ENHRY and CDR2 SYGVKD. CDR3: CAISEGGQYNSPLHF. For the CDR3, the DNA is TGTGCCATCAGTGAGGGCGGTCAGTATAATTCACCCCTCCACTTT.

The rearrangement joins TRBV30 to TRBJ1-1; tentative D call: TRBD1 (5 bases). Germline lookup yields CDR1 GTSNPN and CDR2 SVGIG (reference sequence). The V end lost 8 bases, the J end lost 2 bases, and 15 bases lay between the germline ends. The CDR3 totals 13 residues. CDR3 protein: CALGGAGNTEAFF. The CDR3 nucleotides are TGTGCCCTGGGTGGGGCGGGAAACACTGAAGCTTTCTTT.

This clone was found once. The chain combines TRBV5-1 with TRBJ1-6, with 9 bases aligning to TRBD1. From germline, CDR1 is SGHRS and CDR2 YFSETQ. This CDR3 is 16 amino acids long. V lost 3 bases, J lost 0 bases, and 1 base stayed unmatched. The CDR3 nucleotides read TGCGCCAGCAGCTCGGGACAGGGCTCCTATAATTCACCCCTCCACTTT. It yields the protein CASSSGQGSYNSPLHF.

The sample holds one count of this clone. In DNA form, the CDR3 reads TGTGCCAGCAGCCAAGTCAGGGAGACCCAGTACTTC. It specifies CASSQVRETQYF. The J gene is TRBJ2-5, the V gene TRBV14; D gene uncertain. The germline V and J ends were trimmed by 1 base and 5 bases, with 5 bases remaining between them. This CDR3 has 12 amino acids. Germline CDR1 and CDR2: SGHDN and FVKESK.

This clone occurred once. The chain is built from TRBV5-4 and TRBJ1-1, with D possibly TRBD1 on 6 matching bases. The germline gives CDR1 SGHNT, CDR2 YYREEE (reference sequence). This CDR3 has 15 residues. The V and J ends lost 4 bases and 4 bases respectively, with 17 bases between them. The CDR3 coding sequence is TGTGCCAGCAGCGTCGACAGGAGTCGCGGCACTGAAGCTTTCTTT. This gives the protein CASSVDRSRGTEAFF.

The CDR3: CASSSSSTGELFF. The CDR3 nucleotides read TGTGCCAGCAGCTCCAGTTCCACCGGGGAGCTGTTTTTT. V usage is TRBV9 and J usage is TRBJ2-2; no firm D call. The CDR3 sequence is 13 residues long. Deletions cut 4 bases from V and 4 bases from J, with 8 bases between. Per germline, CDR1 SGDLS and CDR2 YYNGEE.

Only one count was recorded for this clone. For the CDR3, the DNA is TGTGCCAGCACACAGGGCCTTAACTATGGCTACACCTTC. Protein sequence: CASTQGLNYGYTF. This chain joins TRBV6-6 and TRBJ1-2; a possible D gene is TRBD1 (6 bases). V was cut by 7 bases and J by 1 base, with 10 bases left in between. Germline CDR1 and CDR2: MNHNY and SVGAGI (reference sequence). CDR3 length: 13 amino acids.

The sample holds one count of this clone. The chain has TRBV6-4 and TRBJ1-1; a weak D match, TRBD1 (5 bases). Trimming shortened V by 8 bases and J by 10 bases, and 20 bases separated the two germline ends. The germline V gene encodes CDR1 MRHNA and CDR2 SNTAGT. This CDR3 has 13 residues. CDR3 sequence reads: CASSEGSKGLAFF. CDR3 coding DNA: TGTGCCAGCTCCGAAGGGTCGAAGGGGCTAGCTTTCTTT.

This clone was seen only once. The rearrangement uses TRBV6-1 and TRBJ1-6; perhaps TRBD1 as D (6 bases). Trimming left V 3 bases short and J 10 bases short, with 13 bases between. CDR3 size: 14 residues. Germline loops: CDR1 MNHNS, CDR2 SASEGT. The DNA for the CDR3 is TGTGCCAGCAGTGAGTACAGGGCCGCATCACCCCTCCACTTT. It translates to CASSEYRAASPLHF.

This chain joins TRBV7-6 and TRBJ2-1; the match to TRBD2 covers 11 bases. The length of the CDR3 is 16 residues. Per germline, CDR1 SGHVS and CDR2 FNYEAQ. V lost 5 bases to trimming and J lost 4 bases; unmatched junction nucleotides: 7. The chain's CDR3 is CASSPLAGAVYNEQFF. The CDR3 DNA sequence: TGTGCCAGCAGCCCACTAGCGGGGGCCGTATACAATGAGCAGTTCTTC.

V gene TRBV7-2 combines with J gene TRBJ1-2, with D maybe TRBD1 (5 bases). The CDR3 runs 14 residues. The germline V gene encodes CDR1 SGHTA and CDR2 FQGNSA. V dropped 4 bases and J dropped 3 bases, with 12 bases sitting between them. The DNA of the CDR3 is TGTGCCAGCAGCTCCACGTGGGGGGACTATGGCTACACCTTC. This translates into CASSSTWGDYGYTF.

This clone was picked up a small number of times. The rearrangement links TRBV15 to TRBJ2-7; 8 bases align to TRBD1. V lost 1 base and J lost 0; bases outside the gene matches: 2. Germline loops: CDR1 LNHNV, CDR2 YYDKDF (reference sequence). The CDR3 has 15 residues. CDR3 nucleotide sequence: TGTGCCACCAGCAGAGGCGGGACAGGCTCCTACGAGCAGTACTTC. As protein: CATSRGGTGSYEQYF.

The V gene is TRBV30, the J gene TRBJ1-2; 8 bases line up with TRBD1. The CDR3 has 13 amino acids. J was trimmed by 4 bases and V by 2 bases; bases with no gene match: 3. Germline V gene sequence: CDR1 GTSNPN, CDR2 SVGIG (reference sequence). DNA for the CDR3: TGTGCCTGGAGTCAGGGGGCGACCTATGGCTACACCTTC. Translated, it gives CAWSQGATYGYTF.

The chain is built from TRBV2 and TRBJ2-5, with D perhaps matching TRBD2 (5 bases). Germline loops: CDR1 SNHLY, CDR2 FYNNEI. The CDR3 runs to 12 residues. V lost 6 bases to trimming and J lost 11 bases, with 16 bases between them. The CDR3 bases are TGTGCCAGCAGCGGAAGCGGTGCTGGTCAGTACTTC. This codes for CASSGSGAGQYF.

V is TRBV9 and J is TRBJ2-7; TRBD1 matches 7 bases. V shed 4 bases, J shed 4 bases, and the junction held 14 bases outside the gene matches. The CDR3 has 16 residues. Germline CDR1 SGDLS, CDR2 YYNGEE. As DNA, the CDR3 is TGTGCCAGCAGCCCACTGGAAGGGACAGTCCCTTACGAGCAGTACTTC. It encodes CASSPLEGTVPYEQYF.

The CDR3 DNA reads as TGTGCCAGCAGCCCTGGACGGGGAGAGACCCAGTACTTC. Residues: CASSPGRGETQYF. V usage is TRBV7-9 and J usage is TRBJ2-5; perhaps TRBD2 as D (5 bases). CDR3 length: 13 amino acids. Trimming pared 5 bases from V and 4 bases from J, leaving 11 bases between. Looked up from germline, CDR1 is SEHNR and CDR2 is FQNEAQ (reference sequence). Based on the CDR3 plus reference TRBV7-9 and TRBJ2-5, the full variable domain is DTGVSQNPRHKITKRGQNVTFRCDPISEHNRLYWYRQTLGQGPEFLTYFQNEAQLEKSRLLSDRFSAERPKGSFSTLEIQRTEQGDSAMYLCASSPGRGETQYFGPGTRLLVL.